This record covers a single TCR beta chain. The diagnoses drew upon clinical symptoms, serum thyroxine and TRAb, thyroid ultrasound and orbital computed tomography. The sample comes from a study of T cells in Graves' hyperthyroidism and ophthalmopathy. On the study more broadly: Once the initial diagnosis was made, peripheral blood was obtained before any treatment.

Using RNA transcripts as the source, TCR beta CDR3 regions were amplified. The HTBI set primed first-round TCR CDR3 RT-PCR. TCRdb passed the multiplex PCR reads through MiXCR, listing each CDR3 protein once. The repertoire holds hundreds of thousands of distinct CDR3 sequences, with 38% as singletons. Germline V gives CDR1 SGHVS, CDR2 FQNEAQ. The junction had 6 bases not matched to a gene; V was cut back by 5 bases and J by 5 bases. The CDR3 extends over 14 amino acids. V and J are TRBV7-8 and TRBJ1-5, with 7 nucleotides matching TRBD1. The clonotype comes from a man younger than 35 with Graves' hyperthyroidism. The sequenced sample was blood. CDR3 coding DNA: TGTGCCAGCAGCAAGACAGGGACGGATCAGCCCCAGCATTTT. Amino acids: CASSKTGTDQPQHF. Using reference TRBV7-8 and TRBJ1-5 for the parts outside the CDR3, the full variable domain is GAGVSQSPRYKVAKRGQDVALRCDPISGHVSLFWYQQALGQGPEFLTYFQNEAQLDKSGLPSDRFFAERPEGSVSTLKIQRTQQEDSAVYLCASSKTGTDQPQHFGDGTRLSIL.